This TCR beta chain was documented in a study of shared clonotypes between healthy human individuals. On the study more broadly: Per donor, three plates held CD4 naive cells, three held CD4 memory, two held CD8 naive and one held CD8 memory.

Every one of the donors was a Caucasian adult that lived in Nashville, Tennessee. The CDR3 sequence is 15 residues long. Germline lookup yields CDR1 KGHSH and CDR2 LQKENI. V was pared by 3 bases and J by 4 bases, with 13 bases between. Clones were read by immunoSEQ multiplex PCR, and TCRdb kept only the in-frame ones, dropping some. The sample shows 1.4 million or so clones, about 98.5% of them seen only once. This receptor was taken from a man younger than 45 in good health. Sequenced sample: naive CD4+ T cells sorted from blood. Described subset: CD45RA+ positively selected. The chain links TRBV18 to TRBJ2-1; weak D call: TRBD1 (6 bases). In DNA form, the CDR3 reads TGTGCCAGCTCACCGATTGGACAGAAATACAATGAGCAGTTCTTC. Amino acids: CASSPIGQKYNEQFF.